This T cell receptor beta chain is from a study of identical twins. As to this clonotype: Its antigen remains unidentified.

The study's findings and limits: Beta out-of-frame sequences showed weaker excess sharing between twins.

After template switching added a universal primer site, the resulting cDNA carried unique molecular identifiers. TCRdb passed the 5' RACE reads through MiXCR, listing each CDR3 protein once. The sample consists of hundreds of thousands of distinct CDR3 sequences, approximately 22% of them appearing once. The CDR3 sequence is 16 residues long. Germline-derived CDR1 and CDR2 are SGDLS and YYNGEE. The ends were cut back, 4 bases at V and 4 bases at J, with 17 bases in the middle. In addition, the sample was reused for a study of T cells expressing NK-cell markers. That source reports: Dominant NKG2C+ clonotype frequencies of about 1.0-8% of CD8+ T cells were measured in a handful of donors. The CD3+CD56-NKG2C+ fraction was also led by these clonotypes in several donors.

The chain links TRBV9 to TRBJ2-2; a weak D match, TRBD1 (5 bases). The clonotype comes from a woman aged 18 to 35 in good health. Sequenced: PBMCs. CDR3 DNA: TGTGCCAGCAGCCCCCGGGCAGACCAGGGCACCGGGGAGCTGTTTTTT. Amino acid sequence: CASSPRADQGTGELFF.